This TCR beta chain was observed in a study of human T cells and chemical hapten exposure. V lost 3 bases to trimming and J lost 0 bases; unmatched junction nucleotides: 10. The CDR3 extends over 17 amino acids. CDR1 is SGHDT, CDR2 YYEEEE, per germline. As for time point: patch test 1, 2 weeks after DPC sensitization. The sample's treatment: therapeutic diphenylcyclopropenone sensitization with weekly scalp DPC. Whole blood that had not been fractionated was the source of extracted total RNA. This clonotype was recorded many times. During construction of the library, unique molecular identifiers were attached to individual cDNA molecules for quantitative, reproducible TCR counting. Original processing notes: Samples ranged from about 20,000 to 750,000 TCRs, with a median of approximately 90,000. TCRdb passed the RACE reads through MiXCR, listing each CDR3 protein once. TCRdb, not the authors, supplied the V and J calls. The sample yields a few hundred thousand distinct CDR3 sequences, roughly 4.8% seen once.

The genes are TRBV5-6 and TRBJ1-1, with 8 bases aligning to TRBD1. The starting material was whole blood, obtained in connection with sensitization to the hapten diphenylcyclopropenone (DPC). The source is a woman between 50 and 59 years old with alopecia areata. Some clones in this sample may be carry-over from other donors' samples. The CDR3 bases are TGTGCCAGCAGCTATGACAGGGGCAGGATCATGAACACTGAAGCTTTCTTT. This translates into CASSYDRGRIMNTEAFF.